This entry concerns a single TCR beta chain. Its cognate antigen is unknown. The data originate from a study of OX40 agonist ivuxolimab in advanced cancers. Study-level findings and limits: On average, CD8+ T cells showed a greater number of expanded clones than CD4+. At doses 0.1 to 3.0 mg/kg, CD4+ and CD8+ clones expanded.

The germline V and J ends were trimmed by 4 bases and 7 bases, with 10 bases remaining between them. Looked up from germline, CDR1 is SEHNR and CDR2 is FQNEAQ (reference sequence). The length of the CDR3 is 13 residues. The protocol was immunoSEQ multiplex PCR, while the TCRdb copy is restricted to in-frame clones and leaves out a portion. The table has about 80,000 clones, around 87% seen once. The clonotype originates from an adult with an advanced solid tumor such as melanoma, head and neck, liver or kidney cancer. Sequenced material: CD4+ or CD8+ T cells sorted from blood, taken in a trial of the OX40 agonist ivuxolimab. The rearrangement joins TRBV7-9 to TRBJ1-4; D might be TRBD1 (5 bases). The CDR3 coding sequence is TGTGCCAGCAGCTACCACGGGGCTGAAAAACTGTTTTTT. It is translated as CASSYHGAEKLFF.